Below are 16 T cell receptor beta chains sequenced from a single sample in a study of blood T cell dynamics during melanoma immunotherapy. Time point meaning: week 3, after first cycle of checkpoint inhibitor. The assay was immunoSEQ multiplex PCR, and TCRdb's table has in-frame clones only and misses some. This sample yields approximately 15,000 clones, of which roughly 92% are seen a single time; approximately 0.89% belongs to the top ten. The input for sequencing was blood, taken from a patient treated with checkpoint blockade. These receptors all stem from a human donor with melanoma.

J is TRBJ2-5 and V is TRBV5-1; D uncertain. The closer fit of TRBJ2-7 to the DNA end suggests the J call may be wrong. The CDR3 spans 13 residues. The germline V gene has CDR1 SGHRS and CDR2 YFSETQ. In DNA, the CDR3 is TGCGCCAGCAGCTTGGCCAGCTCCTACGAGCAGTACTTC. It yields the protein CASSLASSYEQYF.

The V call is TRBV11-2, the J call TRBJ2-3; tentative D call: TRBD2 (7 bases). Germline loops: CDR1 SGHAT, CDR2 FQNNGV. Trimming cost V 5 bases and J 1 base, with 13 bases left between them. The CDR3 is 15 residues long. CDR3 residues: CASSKRGARTDTQYF. As DNA, the CDR3 is TGTGCCAGCAGCAAACGGGGGGCACGCACAGATACGCAGTATTTT.

V gene TRBV29-1 combines with J gene TRBJ1-4; 9 nucleotides line up with TRBD1. The CDR3 is 13 amino acids. Germline CDR1 is SQVTM and CDR2 is ANQGSEA. V was pared by 7 bases and J by 6 bases, with 6 bases of the junction left unmatched. The CDR3 DNA is TGCAGCGCTTCCCGGGACAGGGATGAAAAACTGTTTTTT. It is translated as CSASRDRDEKLFF.

This clone is a singleton in its sample. The J gene is TRBJ2-3, the V gene TRBV5-1; 8 bases agree with TRBD2. Germline V CDR1 and CDR2: SGHRS, YFSETQ. With 0 bases clipped from V and 3 bases from J, the junction kept 9 bases outside the gene matches. CDR3 length: 17 amino acids. CDR3 sequence: CASSLGTVGGATDTQYF. CDR3 DNA: TGCGCCAGCAGCTTGGGTACCGTCGGGGGGGCGACAGATACGCAGTATTTT.

This clone was found once. J is TRBJ2-7 and V is TRBV11-2, with D possibly TRBD1 on 5 matching bases. There are 16 residues in the CDR3. CDR1 and CDR2 from the germline V gene are SGHAT and FQNNGV. Deletions cut 1 base from V and 2 bases from J, with 15 bases between. The CDR3 nucleotides read TGTGCCAGCAGCTTAGTAAGACAGCGTCAGACCTACGAGCAGTACTTC. Translated: CASSLVRQRQTYEQYF. Filled out from reference TRBV11-2 and TRBJ2-7, the complete variable domain reads EAGVAQSPRYKIIEKRQSVAFWCNPISGHATLYWYQQILGQGPKLLIQFQNNGVVDDSQLPKDRFSAERLKGVDSTLKIQPAKLEDSAVYLCASSLVRQRQTYEQYFGPGTRLTVT.

This clone was seen only a few times. This chain uses TRBV7-2 with TRBJ2-7; 12 nucleotides line up with TRBD2. V dropped 0 bases and J dropped 0; count of bases not matched to a gene: 3. Germline V gives CDR1 SGHTA, CDR2 FQGNSA. This CDR3 is built from 17 residues. DNA of the CDR3: TGTGCCAGCAGCTTAGCTACGGGACTAGCGGGCTCCTACGAGCAGTACTTC. Residues: CASSLATGLAGSYEQYF.

The chain has TRBV11-2 and TRBJ2-5, with D uncertain. In germline, CDR1 is SGHAT, CDR2 FQNNGV. The CDR3 covers 14 residues. Trimming left V 1 base short and J 5 bases short, with 11 bases between. For the CDR3, the DNA is TGTGCCAGCAGCTTAGGCCCGGGTGGGGAGACCCAGTACTTC. It codes for CASSLGPGGETQYF.

The chain has TRBV5-1 and TRBJ1-2, with TRBD1 as a possible D gene (5 bases). Trimming took off 5 bases at V and 6 bases at J, with 17 bases between the two ends. CDR3 size: 14 residues. In germline, CDR1 is SGHRS, CDR2 YFSETQ. The CDR3 is CASSAFPGQDGYTF. The CDR3, as DNA: TGCGCCAGCAGTGCGTTCCCAGGGCAAGATGGCTACACCTTC.

The chain links TRBV30 to TRBJ1-2, with D tentatively TRBD1 (5 bases). Germline values: CDR1 GTSNPN, CDR2 SVGIG (reference sequence). Between the trimmed V and J ends, which lost 5 bases and 5 bases, there was a span of 21 bases. The CDR3 has 15 residues. The CDR3 reads CAWVGLQTGQYGYTF. The CDR3, as DNA: TGTGCCTGGGTGGGACTCCAAACAGGCCAATATGGCTACACCTTC. Supplemented by reference TRBV30 and TRBJ1-2, the full variable domain reads SQTIHQWPATLVQPVGSPLSLECTVEGTSNPNLYWYRQAAGRGLQLLFYSVGIGQISSEVPQNLSASRPQDRQFILSSKKLLLSDSGFYLCAWVGLQTGQYGYTFGSGTRLTVV.

The chain recombines TRBV30 with TRBJ1-5, with no clear D. V gave up 3 bases and J gave up 3 bases, with 9 bases separating them. The germline V gene encodes CDR1 GTSNPN and CDR2 SVGIG (reference sequence). The CDR3 consists of 13 residues. The CDR3, as DNA: TGTGCCTGGAGACCGGGAAACAATCAGCCCCAGCATTTT. Translated: CAWRPGNNQPQHF.

The chain links TRBV10-2 to TRBJ2-1; 7 nucleotides line up with TRBD2. J lost 7 bases, V lost 2 bases, and 11 bases had no gene match. The CDR3 runs 16 residues. Germline CDR1 and CDR2: WSHSY and SAAADI. In nucleotides, the CDR3 is TGCGCCAGCAGTGAGCGCTGGTGGAGCGGGACTAATGAGCAGTTCTTC. It is translated as CASSERWWSGTNEQFF.

J is TRBJ2-5 and V is TRBV11-2; D unclear. V gave up 3 bases and J gave up 7 bases, with 15 bases separating them. CDR1 SGHAT and CDR2 FQNNGV come from the germline V gene. The CDR3 runs to 14 residues. CDR3 sequence reads: CASSFDPAWATQYF. The CDR3 DNA follows: TGTGCCAGCAGCTTCGACCCCGCCTGGGCGACCCAGTACTTC.

The V gene is TRBV6-4, the J gene TRBJ1-6, with D unresolved. Trimming cost V 3 bases and J 7 bases, with 10 bases left between them. The CDR3 contains 14 residues. Germline CDR1 is MRHNA and CDR2 is SNTAGT. For the CDR3, the DNA is TGTGCCAGCAGTGAGATGGTAGGAAATTCACCCCTCCACTTT. It is translated as CASSEMVGNSPLHF.

The rearrangement uses TRBV11-2 and TRBJ2-3, with D possibly TRBD2 on 6 matching bases. The CDR3 contains 16 residues. CDR1 SGHAT and CDR2 FQNNGV come from the germline V gene. Between the trimmed V and J ends, which lost 1 base and 7 bases, there was a span of 18 bases. CDR3 sequence (DNA): TGTGCCAGCAGCTTAGGTGGCGGGGCAACCTCCAATACGCAGTATTTT. It is translated as CASSLGGGATSNTQYF.

The chain is built from TRBV7-2 and TRBJ2-4; D is uncertain. Trimming took 1 base from V and 6 from J, leaving 7 bases between them. From germline, CDR1 is SGHTA and CDR2 FQGNSA. This CDR3 is 13 amino acids long. The chain's CDR3 is CASSLGGINIQYF. CDR3 DNA sequence: TGTGCCAGCAGCTTAGGGGGAATAAACATTCAGTACTTC.

The gene calls are TRBV19 and TRBJ1-2, with 12 positions matching TRBD1. V gave up 4 bases and J gave up 4 bases; unmatched junction bases: 4. Germline CDR1 LNHDA, CDR2 SQIVND (reference sequence). This CDR3 region has 15 residues. In DNA form, the CDR3 reads TGTGCCAGTAGTACCCGGGACAGGGGGCTCTATGGCTACACCTTC. Residues: CASSTRDRGLYGYTF. Supplemented by reference TRBV19 and TRBJ1-2, the full variable domain reads DGGITQSPKYLFRKEGQNVTLSCEQNLNHDAMYWYRQDPGQGLRLIYYSQIVNDFQKGDIAEGYSVSREKKESFPLTVTSAQKNPTAFYLCASSTRDRGLYGYTFGSGTRLTVV.